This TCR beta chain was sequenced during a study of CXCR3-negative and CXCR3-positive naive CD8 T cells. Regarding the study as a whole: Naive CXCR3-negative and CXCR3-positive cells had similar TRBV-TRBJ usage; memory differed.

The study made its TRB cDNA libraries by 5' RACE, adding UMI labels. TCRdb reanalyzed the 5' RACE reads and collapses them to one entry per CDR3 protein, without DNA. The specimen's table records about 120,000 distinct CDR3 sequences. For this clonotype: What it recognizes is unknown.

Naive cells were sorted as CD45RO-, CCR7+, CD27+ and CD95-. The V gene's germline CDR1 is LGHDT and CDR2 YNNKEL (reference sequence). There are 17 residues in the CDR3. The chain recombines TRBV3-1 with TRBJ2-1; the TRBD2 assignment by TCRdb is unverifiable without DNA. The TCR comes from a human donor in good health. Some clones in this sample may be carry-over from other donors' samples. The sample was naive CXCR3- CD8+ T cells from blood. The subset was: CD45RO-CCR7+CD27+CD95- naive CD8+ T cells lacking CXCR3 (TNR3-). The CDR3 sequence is CASSQDWASGGYNEQFF.